Included here is one T cell receptor beta chain sequence, with context. The CDR3 is 17 residues long. V lost 0 bases, J lost 6 bases, and 7 bases stayed unmatched. Germline CDR1 SGHNT, CDR2 YYREEE (reference sequence). This sample stems from a study of PD-L1 blockade in urothelial cancer. On the study more broadly: Investigators checked blood 3 weeks (second dose) and 6 weeks after treatment start.

Spiked synthetic TCR analogs estimated absolute template abundance per PCR. Clones were sequenced by immunoSEQ multiplex PCR, and TCRdb holds only the in-frame ones, with some missing. The sample holds around 100,000 clones, around 90% seen once. Indicated time point: peripheral blood 6 weeks after treatment start. This TCR was recovered from a man aged 55-75 years with urothelial cancer. The sequencing here drew on PBMCs, taken around atezolizumab (anti-PD-L1) treatment. V is TRBV5-4 and J is TRBJ2-1; 12 positions match TRBD2. The CDR3, as DNA: TGTGCCAGCAGCTTGGCTAGCGGGAGGGTGGCCCCCAATGAGCAGTTCTTC. Amino acid sequence: CASSLASGRVAPNEQFF. The complete variable domain, with remaining parts taken from reference TRBV5-4 and TRBJ2-1, reads ETGVTQSPTHLIKTRGQQVTLRCSSQSGHNTVSWYQQALGQGPQFIFQYYREEENGRGNFPPRFSGLQFPNYSSELNVNALELDDSALYLCASSLASGRVAPNEQFFGPGTRLTVL.